This T cell receptor (beta chain) derives from a study of glioma-infiltrating T cells after dendritic cell vaccination. For the study at large: At biweekly intervals, patients got three intradermal dendritic cell vaccine injections.

Trimming cost V 1 base and J 3 bases; bases outside gene matches: 5. The CDR3 has 16 residues. CDR1 is SGHVS and CDR2 is FNYEAQ in the germline V gene. Findings and limits, study-wide: Survival was not directly related to TCR clonality in these patients.

Amplification used 60 V beta primers and 13 J beta primers. Sequencing used immunoSEQ multiplex PCR; TCRdb keeps in-frame clones, though not all of them. This sample carries around 90,000 clones, 75% to 85% of them seen once, and the ten largest clones take around 6%. In regard to this clone: The antigen remains unidentified.

J is TRBJ2-3 and V is TRBV7-6, with TRBD2 matching over 9 bases. The specimen was blood, collected before dendritic cell vaccination. The source is a human donor with glioblastoma. The CDR3 nucleotides read TGTGCCAGCAGCTTAGAACTAGCGGGTGGGACAGATACGCAGTATTTT. It specifies CASSLELAGGTDTQYF.